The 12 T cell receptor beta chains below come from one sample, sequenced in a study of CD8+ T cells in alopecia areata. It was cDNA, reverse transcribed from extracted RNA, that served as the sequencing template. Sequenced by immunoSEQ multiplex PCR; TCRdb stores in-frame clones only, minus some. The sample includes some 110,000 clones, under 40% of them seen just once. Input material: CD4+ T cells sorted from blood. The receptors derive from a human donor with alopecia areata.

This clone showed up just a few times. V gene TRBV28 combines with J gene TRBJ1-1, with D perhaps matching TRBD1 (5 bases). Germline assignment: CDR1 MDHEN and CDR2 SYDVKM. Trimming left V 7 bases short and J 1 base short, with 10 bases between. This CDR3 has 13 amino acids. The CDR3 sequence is CASTLTGNTEAFF. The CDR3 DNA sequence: TGTGCCAGCACTCTTACAGGGAACACTGAAGCTTTCTTT.

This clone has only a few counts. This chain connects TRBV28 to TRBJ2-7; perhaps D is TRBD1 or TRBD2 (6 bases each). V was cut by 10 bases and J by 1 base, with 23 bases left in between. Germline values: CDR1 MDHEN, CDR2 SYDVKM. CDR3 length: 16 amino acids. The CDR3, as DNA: TGTGCCACCGAGTCGGGGGCGATCCCACTGTCCTACGAGCAGTACTTC. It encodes CATESGAIPLSYEQYF.

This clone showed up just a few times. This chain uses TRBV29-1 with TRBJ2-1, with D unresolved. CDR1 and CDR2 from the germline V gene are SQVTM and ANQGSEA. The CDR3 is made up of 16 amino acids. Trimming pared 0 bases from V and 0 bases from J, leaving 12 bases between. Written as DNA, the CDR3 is TGCAGCGTTGAAGATTTAAAAAGTTTCTCCTACAATGAGCAGTTCTTC. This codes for CSVEDLKSFSYNEQFF.

The CDR3 is CASSLSGGSDEQYF. The DNA of the CDR3 is TGTGCCAGCAGCCTTAGTGGAGGGTCGGACGAGCAGTACTTC. J is TRBJ2-7 and V is TRBV7-2, with D possibly TRBD2 on 6 matching bases. The CDR3 length is 14 residues. Deletions cut 5 bases from V and 5 bases from J, with 16 bases between. In germline, CDR1 is SGHTA, CDR2 FQGNSA.

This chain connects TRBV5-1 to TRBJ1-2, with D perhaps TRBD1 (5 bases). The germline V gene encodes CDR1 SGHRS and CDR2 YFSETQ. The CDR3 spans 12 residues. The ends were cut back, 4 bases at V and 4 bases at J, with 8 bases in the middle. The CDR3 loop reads CASSEGTYGYTF. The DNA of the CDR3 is TGCGCCAGCAGCGAAGGGACCTATGGCTACACCTTC. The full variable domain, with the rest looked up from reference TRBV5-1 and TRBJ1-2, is KAGVTQTPRYLIKTRGQQVTLSCSPISGHRSVSWYQQTPGQGLQFLFEYFSETQRNKGNFPGRFSGRQFSNSRSEMNVSTLELGDSALYLCASSEGTYGYTFGSGTRLTVV.

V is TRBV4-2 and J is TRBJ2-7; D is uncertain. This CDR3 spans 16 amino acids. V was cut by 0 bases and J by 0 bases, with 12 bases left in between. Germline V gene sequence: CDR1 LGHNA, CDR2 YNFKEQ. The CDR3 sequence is CASSQEGTVTSYEQYF. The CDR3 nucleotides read TGTGCCAGCAGCCAAGAAGGAACAGTCACCTCCTACGAGCAGTACTTC.

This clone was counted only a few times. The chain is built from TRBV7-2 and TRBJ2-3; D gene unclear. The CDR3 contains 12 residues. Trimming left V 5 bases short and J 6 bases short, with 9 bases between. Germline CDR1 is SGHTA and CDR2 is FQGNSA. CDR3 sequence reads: CASSPGPDTQYF. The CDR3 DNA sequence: TGTGCCAGCAGCCCCGGACCCGATACGCAGTATTTT.

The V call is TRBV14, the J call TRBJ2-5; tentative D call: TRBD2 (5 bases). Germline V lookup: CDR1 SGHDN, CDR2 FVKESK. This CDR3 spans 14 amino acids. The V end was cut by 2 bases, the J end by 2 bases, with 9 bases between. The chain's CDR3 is CASSQRGLQETQYF. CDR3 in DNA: TGTGCCAGCAGCCAACGCGGACTGCAAGAGACCCAGTACTTC.

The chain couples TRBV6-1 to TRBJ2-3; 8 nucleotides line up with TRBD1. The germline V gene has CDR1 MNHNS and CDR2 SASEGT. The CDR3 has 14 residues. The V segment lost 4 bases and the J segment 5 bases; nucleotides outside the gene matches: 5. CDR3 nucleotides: TGTGCCAGCAGTGGGAGGACAGGGCTAGATACGCAGTATTTT. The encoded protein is CASSGRTGLDTQYF.

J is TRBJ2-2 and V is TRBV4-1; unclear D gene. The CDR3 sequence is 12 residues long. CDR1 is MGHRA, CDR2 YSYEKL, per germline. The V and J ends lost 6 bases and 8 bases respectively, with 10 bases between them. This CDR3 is CASSPGVGELFF. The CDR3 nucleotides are TGCGCCAGCAGTCCAGGAGTTGGGGAGCTGTTTTTT.

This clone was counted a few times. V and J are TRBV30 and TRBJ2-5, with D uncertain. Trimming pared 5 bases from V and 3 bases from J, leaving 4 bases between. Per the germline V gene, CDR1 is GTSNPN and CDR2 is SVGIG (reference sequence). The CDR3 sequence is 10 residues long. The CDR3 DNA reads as TGTGCCTGGCGAAAAGAGACCCAGTACTTC. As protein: CAWRKETQYF. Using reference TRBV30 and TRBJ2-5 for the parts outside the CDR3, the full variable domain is SQTIHQWPATLVQPVGSPLSLECTVEGTSNPNLYWYRQAAGRGLQLLFYSVGIGQISSEVPQNLSASRPQDRQFILSSKKLLLSDSGFYLCAWRKETQYFGPGTRLLVL.

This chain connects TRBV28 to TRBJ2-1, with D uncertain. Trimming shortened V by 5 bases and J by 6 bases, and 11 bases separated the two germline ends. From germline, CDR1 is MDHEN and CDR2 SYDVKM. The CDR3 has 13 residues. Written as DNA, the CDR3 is TGTGCCAGCAGTCGGCCCCACCGCAATGAGCAGTTCTTC. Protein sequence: CASSRPHRNEQFF.